The sample holds many counts of the clone carrying this T cell receptor beta chain. Antigen: not known. This entry is derived from a study of T cell repertoires in cytomegalovirus infection. The wider study: Signatures in public TCR beta sequences pointed to both CMV infection and matching HLA type.

The CDR3 runs to 13 residues. Germline lookup yields CDR1 SGHRS and CDR2 YFSETQ. With 4 bases removed from V and 1 base from J, the gap between germline ends came to 9 bases. TCRdb reanalysed the reads using MiXCR and keeps one entry per CDR3 protein. The repertoire holds 55,000 to 85,000 distinct CDR3 sequences, 3% to 4.5% seen once, with 20% to 25% in the top ten. Study results and caveats: HLA-C-restricted CMV-specific TCR beta clonotypes prevailed in the ex vivo response. Identification of carriers of CMV plus the relevant HLA was achieved through cumulative public TCR beta family frequency.

Sequencing was done on a sample of PBMCs. The clonotype comes from a human donor in good health (CMV status not recorded). Some clones in this sample may be carry-over from other donors' samples. The chain carries TRBV5-1 and TRBJ2-7, with D possibly matching TRBD1 (6 bases). CDR3 in DNA: TGCGCCAGCAGCGGGACATCGTCCTACGAGCAGTACTTC. Translated: CASSGTSSYEQYF.